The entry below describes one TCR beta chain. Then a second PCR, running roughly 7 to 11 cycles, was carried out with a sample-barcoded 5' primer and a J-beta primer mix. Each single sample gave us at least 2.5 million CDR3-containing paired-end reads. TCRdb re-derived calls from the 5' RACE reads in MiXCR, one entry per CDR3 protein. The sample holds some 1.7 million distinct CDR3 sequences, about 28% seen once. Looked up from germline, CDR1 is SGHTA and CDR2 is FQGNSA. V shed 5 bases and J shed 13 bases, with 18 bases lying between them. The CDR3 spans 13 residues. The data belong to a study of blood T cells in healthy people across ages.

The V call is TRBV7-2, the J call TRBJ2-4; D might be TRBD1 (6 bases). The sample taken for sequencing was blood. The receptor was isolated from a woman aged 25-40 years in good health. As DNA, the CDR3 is TGTGCCAGCAGCCACGACGGACAGTACAAGCAGTACTTC. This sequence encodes CASSHDGQYKQYF.